The present TCR beta chain was sequenced within a study of OX40 agonist ivuxolimab in advanced cancers. As for the study in general: Partial responses occurred in Three dose-escalation patients, one with hepatocellular carcinoma and two with cutaneous melanoma.

CDR1 and CDR2 (germline): SGHVS, FNYEAQ. The CDR3 has 15 amino acids. V lost 5 bases and J lost 6, with 20 bases in between. The method was immunoSEQ multiplex PCR; TCRdb's version includes in-frame clones alone and lacks a portion of them. In the table there are 95,000 or so clones, 90% to 95% of which are singletons. The sequencing here drew on CD4+ or CD8+ T cells sorted from blood, taken in a trial of the OX40 agonist ivuxolimab. The chain carries TRBV7-6 and TRBJ2-7, with D perhaps TRBD2 (6 bases). This clonotype was sampled from an adult with an advanced solid tumor such as melanoma, head and neck, liver or kidney cancer. The CDR3 DNA follows: TGTGCCAGCAGCCCTGGTGGGGGGACCTTCGCCGAGCAGTACTTC. Amino acids: CASSPGGGTFAEQYF.